This TCR beta chain was captured in a study of blood T cells in healthy people across ages. Study-wide results and limits: PBMCs went unsorted, and a conclusive naive versus antigen-experienced comparison was therefore prevented. Because donor CMV status was unknown, expanded clonotype changes were possibly confounded.

Trimming shortened V by 4 bases and J by 2 bases, and 9 bases separated the two germline ends. The CDR3 spans 12 residues. CDR1 and CDR2 (germline): SQVTM, ANQGSEA. About this clonotype itself: What it binds is unknown. Given a much more abundant clone one base away, this may be a read error.

The use of a sample-barcoded 5' primer and a J-beta primer mix characterized a second PCR of roughly 6 to 11 cycles. Every cDNA was tagged by a template-switch adaptor with 12 random nucleotides. MiXCR, applied by TCRdb to the 5' RACE reads, yields one record per CDR3 protein. The sample has approximately 670,000 distinct CDR3 sequences, approximately 40% seen once. The chain carries TRBV29-1 and TRBJ2-7; maybe TRBD2 (5 bases). Sequenced material: blood. The receptor was derived from an elderly man in good health. The DNA for the CDR3 is TGCAGCGTTGCTAAGGGAGCCTACGAGCAGTACTTC. As protein: CSVAKGAYEQYF.